These 13 T cell receptor beta chains were all obtained from the same sample, sequenced in a study of shared clonotypes between healthy human individuals. Here immunoSEQ multiplex PCR was the method, and the copy in TCRdb shows in-frame clones only, minus some. This repertoire shows approximately 1.5 million clones, around 98% found once; its top ten account for 0.45%. The sequenced sample was naive CD4+ T cells sorted from blood. Subset indicated: CD45RA+ positively selected. The receptors come from a man younger than 45 in good health.

The rearrangement uses TRBV28 and TRBJ1-2, with a weak D call TRBD1 (5 bases). Germline CDR1 MDHEN, CDR2 SYDVKM. There are 15 residues in the CDR3. The V end lost 7 bases, the J end lost 2 bases, and 17 bases lay between the germline ends. The CDR3 DNA is TGTGCCAGCACCCGGGACCGACGATTCAACTATGGCTACACCTTC. This gives the protein CASTRDRRFNYGYTF.

The V and J genes are TRBV6-6 and TRBJ2-7, with 10 bases aligning to TRBD1. After removal of 6 bases from V and 7 bases from J, the junction contained 12 bases not matched to a gene. Germline V gives CDR1 MNHNY, CDR2 SVGAGI (reference sequence). The CDR3 is 15 amino acids. The CDR3 DNA reads as TGTGCCAGCAGATATCCGGGACAGGGGTCGGAGGAGCAGTACTTC. It encodes CASRYPGQGSEEQYF.

This chain uses TRBV5-1 with TRBJ2-1, with D tentatively TRBD2 (6 bases). There are 17 residues in the CDR3. Trimming stripped 2 bases from V and 0 bases from J, with 15 bases between. CDR1 is SGHRS, CDR2 YFSETQ, per germline. Written as DNA, the CDR3 is TGCGCCAGCAGCTTCTGGGGCAGGGAGGACTCCTACAATGAGCAGTTCTTC. Protein product: CASSFWGREDSYNEQFF.

The chain is built from TRBV19 and TRBJ2-7; the match to TRBD2 covers 7 bases. This CDR3 is 15 amino acids long. Trimming cost V 4 bases and J 1 base; bases outside gene matches: 7. Germline V gene sequence: CDR1 LNHDA, CDR2 SQIVND (reference sequence). This CDR3 is CASSTSGTMSYEQYF. As DNA, the CDR3 is TGTGCCAGTAGTACCTCCGGGACTATGTCCTACGAGCAGTACTTC. The complete variable domain, with remaining parts taken from reference TRBV19 and TRBJ2-7, reads DGGITQSPKYLFRKEGQNVTLSCEQNLNHDAMYWYRQDPGQGLRLIYYSQIVNDFQKGDIAEGYSVSREKKESFPLTVTSAQKNPTAFYLCASSTSGTMSYEQYFGPGTRLTVT.

The genes are TRBV9 and TRBJ2-5, with TRBD2 as a possible D gene (6 bases). CDR1 is SGDLS and CDR2 is YYNGEE in the germline V gene. V was clipped by 1 base and J by 2 bases, with 15 bases between them. The CDR3 extends over 16 amino acids. This chain's CDR3 is CASSVRPGVGQETQYF. The CDR3 DNA is TGTGCCAGCAGCGTAAGACCGGGAGTTGGGCAAGAGACCCAGTACTTC.

The chain is built from TRBV20-1 and TRBJ1-2; unclear D gene. Germline V gene sequence: CDR1 DFQATT, CDR2 SNEGSKA (reference sequence). This CDR3 is built from 11 residues. The CDR3: CAIGFSYGYTF. The CDR3 nucleotides are TGCGCCATAGGGTTTAGCTATGGCTACACCTTC.

The chain employs TRBV2 and TRBJ1-1; TRBD1 agrees at 7 bases. The CDR3 spans 11 residues. CDR1 and CDR2 from the germline V gene are SNHLY and FYNNEI. The V segment lost 4 bases and the J segment 11 bases; nucleotides outside the gene matches: 4. CDR3 sequence (DNA): TGTGCCAGCAGTGCGACAGGGTCTGCTTTCTTT. Translated, it gives CASSATGSAFF. The complete variable domain, with remaining parts taken from reference TRBV2 and TRBJ1-1, reads EPEVTQTPSHQVTQMGQEVILRCVPISNHLYFYWYRQILGQKVEFLVSFYNNEISEKSEIFDDQFSVERPDGSNFTLKIRSTKLEDSAMYFCASSATGSAFFGQGTRLTVV.

V gene TRBV15 combines with J gene TRBJ2-6; D is unresolved. Trimming cost V 0 bases and J 0 bases, with 9 bases left between them. This CDR3 comprises 17 residues. Germline loops: CDR1 LNHNV, CDR2 YYDKDF (reference sequence). The CDR3 DNA reads TGTGCCACCAGCAGAGATGAGGTCTACTCTGGGGCCAACGTCCTGACTTTC. It specifies CATSRDEVYSGANVLTF.

This clone was picked up one time. The chain links TRBV2 to TRBJ2-1, with D possibly TRBD2 on 6 matching bases. Trimming took off 6 bases at V and 6 bases at J, with 12 bases between the two ends. The germline V gene encodes CDR1 SNHLY and CDR2 FYNNEI. This CDR3 contains 13 residues. This CDR3 is CASRSDGGNEQFF. The CDR3 nucleotides are TGTGCCAGCAGGAGCGACGGGGGCAATGAGCAGTTCTTC.

J is TRBJ2-7 and V is TRBV7-2; D is uncertain. Germline loops: CDR1 SGHTA, CDR2 FQGNSA. The CDR3 extends over 14 amino acids. V was clipped by 7 bases and J by 6 bases, with 19 bases between them. The CDR3 protein is CASTPARRLAEQYF. CDR3 nucleotide sequence: TGTGCCAGCACCCCGGCTCGGCGACTCGCCGAGCAGTACTTC.

This chain joins TRBV27 and TRBJ1-3; D may be TRBD1 (6 bases). This CDR3 contains 13 residues. The germline V gene encodes CDR1 MNHEY and CDR2 SMNVEV (reference sequence). Trimming left V 4 bases short and J 2 bases short, with 6 bases between. The DNA of the CDR3 is TGTGCCAGCAGTTACAGGGCTGGAAACACCATATATTTT. Its protein product is CASSYRAGNTIYF.

The V gene is TRBV7-2, the J gene TRBJ1-2, with a weak D call TRBD1 (6 bases). From germline, CDR1 is SGHTA and CDR2 FQGNSA. The CDR3 loop spans 14 amino acids. V lost 3 bases, J lost 4 bases, and 12 bases lay in between. CDR3 in DNA: TGTGCCAGCAGCTTGGGGGCGCGCAGCTATGGCTACACCTTC. Translation gives CASSLGARSYGYTF.

J is TRBJ2-4 and V is TRBV18; TRBD1 agrees at 9 bases. Germline CDR1 reads KGHSH; CDR2 reads LQKENI. V gave up 4 bases and J gave up 12 bases; unmatched junction bases: 4. This CDR3 spans 12 amino acids. In DNA, the CDR3 is TGTGCCAGCTCACGGGACAGGGAAGATCAGTACTTC. It specifies CASSRDREDQYF.